The 13 T cell receptor beta chains given below trace back to one sample, sequenced in a study of response to subunit inactivated influenza vaccine. TCRdb analysed the RT-PCR reads with MiXCR anew, one entry per CDR3 protein. Found here are 490,000 or so distinct CDR3 sequences, less than 8% of them singletons; the top ten hold 10% to 15%. The sequenced sample was PBMCs from blood, obtained about 23 months after vaccination. The receptors stem from a man between 50 and 70 years old who received an inactivated influenza vaccine.

This clonotype was detected many times. The rearrangement links TRBV6-5 to TRBJ2-3; D not resolved. Trimming left V 0 bases short and J 0 bases short, with 7 bases between. Germline V gene lookup returns CDR1 MNHEY and CDR2 SVGAGI. The CDR3 extends over 15 amino acids. The chain's CDR3 is CASSYSWRSTDTQYF. CDR3 DNA: TGTGCCAGCAGTTACTCGTGGAGAAGCACAGATACGCAGTATTTT.

This clonotype turned up a few times. The V call is TRBV2, the J call TRBJ2-1; 13 nucleotides line up with TRBD2. Germline trimming cut 7 bases from V and 5 bases from J; bases unmatched to any gene: 8. Germline V gene sequence: CDR1 SNHLY, CDR2 FYNNEI. CDR3 length equals 16 residues. The DNA of the CDR3 is TGTGCCAGCAAAATACGGACTAGCGGGGGCCACAATGAGCAGTTCTTC. It is translated as CASKIRTSGGHNEQFF.

The chain carries TRBV20-1 and TRBJ2-7, with 11 bases matching TRBD2. The CDR3 contains 15 residues. V was pared by 1 base and J by 2 bases, with 4 bases of the junction left unmatched. The germline gives CDR1 DFQATT, CDR2 SNEGSKA (reference sequence). CDR3 nucleotide sequence: TGCAGTGCTAGAGGGACTAGCGGGCGTACCTACGAGCAGTACTTC. Translation gives CSARGTSGRTYEQYF.

There are a few counts of this clonotype. One junction end does not reproduce the germline sequence, and a read error may be involved. The chain is built from TRBV6-1 and TRBJ1-1; no clear D. The CDR3 runs 14 residues. Germline CDR1 is MNHNS and CDR2 is SASEGT. This chain's CDR3 is CASIEISRPTEAFF. DNA of the CDR3: TGTGCCAGCATTGAAATCTCCAGGCCCACTGAAGCTTTCTTT.

This clonotype was counted only a few times. V usage is TRBV2 and J usage is TRBJ1-5; unclear D gene. With 4 bases removed from V and 3 bases from J, the gap between germline ends came to 7 bases. Per germline, CDR1 SNHLY and CDR2 FYNNEI. The CDR3 length is 13 residues. CDR3 loop: CASSVDYNQPQHF. CDR3 nucleotides: TGTGCCAGCAGTGTTGACTACAATCAGCCCCAGCATTTT.

The sample holds a few counts of this clonotype. This rearrangement joins TRBV6-1 to TRBJ1-3; TRBD1 agrees at 11 bases. Losses at the gene ends were 7 bases for V and 0 bases for J; bases not matched to a gene: 8. Germline V CDR1 and CDR2: MNHNS, SASEGT. CDR3 length: 17 residues. In nucleotides, the CDR3 is TGTGCCAGCACCGGACAGGGGGCAACAATCTCTGGAAACACCATATATTTT. Its translation is CASTGQGATISGNTIYF.

This clonotype was recorded at least ten times. The rearrangement joins TRBV20-1 to TRBJ2-7, with 10 bases identical to TRBD2. CDR3 length: 15 residues. After removal of 1 base from V and 6 bases from J, the junction contained 9 bases not matched to a gene. The germline V gene has CDR1 DFQATT and CDR2 SNEGSKA (reference sequence). The CDR3 region is CSARAASGRDREQYF. The CDR3 DNA is TGCAGTGCTAGAGCTGCGAGCGGGAGGGATCGCGAGCAGTACTTC.

In its sample, this clonotype was seen many times. The V gene is TRBV7-2, the J gene TRBJ2-1, with 15 bases lining up with TRBD2. The CDR3 length is 16 residues. V was pared by 1 base and J by 10 bases, with 5 bases of the junction left unmatched. Germline CDR1 reads SGHTA; CDR2 reads FQGNSA. CDR3 nucleotides: TGTGCCAGCAGCTTAGGTCAGGGACTAGCGGGAGGAGAGCAGTTCTTC. Translation gives CASSLGQGLAGGEQFF.

In its sample, this clonotype was seen many times. The gene calls are TRBV5-1 and TRBJ2-1; no reliable D call. Germline V lookup: CDR1 SGHRS, CDR2 YFSETQ. There are 13 residues in the CDR3. Trimming took 1 base from V and 5 from J, leaving 7 bases between them. CDR3 DNA sequence: TGCGCCAGCAGCTTGTTACTGAACAATGAGCAGTTCTTC. It codes for CASSLLLNNEQFF.

V is TRBV5-1 and J is TRBJ2-7; TRBD1 is a possible D gene (5 bases). V lost 0 bases and J 3 bases, leaving 10 bases between the germline ends. The CDR3 consists of 14 residues. CDR1 is SGHRS, CDR2 YFSETQ, per germline. The CDR3 DNA follows: TGCGCCAGCAGCTTGGGTGGGGCCAACTACGAGCAGTACTTC. This sequence encodes CASSLGGANYEQYF. The full variable domain, rest sourced from reference TRBV5-1 and TRBJ2-7, is KAGVTQTPRYLIKTRGQQVTLSCSPISGHRSVSWYQQTPGQGLQFLFEYFSETQRNKGNFPGRFSGRQFSNSRSEMNVSTLELGDSALYLCASSLGGANYEQYFGPGTRLTVT.

This clonotype was detected many times. The gene calls are TRBV10-3 and TRBJ2-7; 7 bases are shared with TRBD1. This CDR3 has 13 amino acids. CDR1 is ENHRY, CDR2 SYGVKD, per germline. V dropped 5 bases and J dropped 1; count of bases not matched to a gene: 2. The CDR3 loop reads CAISRDSSYEQYF. The CDR3 nucleotides read TGTGCCATCAGTCGGGACAGTTCCTACGAGCAGTACTTC.

This clonotype was seen only a few times. V and J are TRBV20-1 and TRBJ2-5; 7 bases are shared with TRBD2. The CDR3 totals 17 residues. The germline CDR1 and CDR2 sequences are DFQATT and SNEGSKA (reference sequence). The V segment lost 0 bases and the J segment 1 base; nucleotides outside the gene matches: 11. The CDR3 is CSARDYRRLAGQETQYF. CDR3 coding DNA: TGCAGTGCTAGAGATTATCGTCGCTTAGCGGGCCAAGAGACCCAGTACTTC.

This clonotype came up a few times. V and J are TRBV12-3 or TRBV12-4 and TRBJ2-2, with a weak D call TRBD1 (6 bases). Deletions cut 5 bases from V and 0 bases from J, with 10 bases between. The CDR3 runs to 15 residues. CDR3 protein: CASSQRQANTGELFF. The CDR3 nucleotides read TGTGCCAGCAGTCAAAGACAGGCGAACACCGGGGAGCTGTTTTTT.